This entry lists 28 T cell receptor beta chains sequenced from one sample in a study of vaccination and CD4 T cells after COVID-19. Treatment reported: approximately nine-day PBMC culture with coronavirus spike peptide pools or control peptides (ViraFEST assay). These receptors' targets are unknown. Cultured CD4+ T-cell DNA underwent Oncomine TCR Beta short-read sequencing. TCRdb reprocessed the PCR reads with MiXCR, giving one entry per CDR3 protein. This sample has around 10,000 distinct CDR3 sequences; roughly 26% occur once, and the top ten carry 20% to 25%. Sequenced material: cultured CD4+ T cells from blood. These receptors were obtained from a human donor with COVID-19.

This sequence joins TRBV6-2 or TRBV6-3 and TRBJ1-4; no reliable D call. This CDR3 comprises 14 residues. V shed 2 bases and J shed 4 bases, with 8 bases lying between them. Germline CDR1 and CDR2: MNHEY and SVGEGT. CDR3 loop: CASSYGRFNEKLFF. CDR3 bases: TGTGCCAGCAGTTACGGACGGTTTAATGAAAAACTGTTTTTT.

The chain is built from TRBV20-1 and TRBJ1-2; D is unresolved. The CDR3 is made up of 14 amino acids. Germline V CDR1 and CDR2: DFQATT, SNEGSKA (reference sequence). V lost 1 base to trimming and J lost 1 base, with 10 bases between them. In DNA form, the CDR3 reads TGCAGTGCTAGAGTGGACGTCAGTAACTATGGCTACACCTTC. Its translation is CSARVDVSNYGYTF.

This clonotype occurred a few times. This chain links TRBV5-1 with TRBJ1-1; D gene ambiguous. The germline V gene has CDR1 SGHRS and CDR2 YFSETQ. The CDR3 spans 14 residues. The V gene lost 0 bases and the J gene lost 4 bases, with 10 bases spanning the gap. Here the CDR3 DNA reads TGCGCCAGCAGCTTGGGGCAGGCGGCCACTGAAGCTTTCTTT. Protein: CASSLGQAATEAFF.

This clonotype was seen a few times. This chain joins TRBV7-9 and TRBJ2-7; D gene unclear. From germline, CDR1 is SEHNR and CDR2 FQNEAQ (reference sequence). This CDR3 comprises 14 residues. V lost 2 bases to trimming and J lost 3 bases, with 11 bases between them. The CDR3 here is CASSLPPTNYEQYF. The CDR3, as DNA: TGTGCCAGCAGCTTACCCCCCACCAACTACGAGCAGTACTTC.

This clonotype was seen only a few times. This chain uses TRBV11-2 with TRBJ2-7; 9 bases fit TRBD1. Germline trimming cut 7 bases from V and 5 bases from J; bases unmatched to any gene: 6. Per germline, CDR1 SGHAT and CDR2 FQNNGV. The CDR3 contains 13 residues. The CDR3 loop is CASMSTGGHEQYF. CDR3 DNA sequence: TGTGCCAGCATGTCTACAGGGGGCCACGAGCAGTACTTC.

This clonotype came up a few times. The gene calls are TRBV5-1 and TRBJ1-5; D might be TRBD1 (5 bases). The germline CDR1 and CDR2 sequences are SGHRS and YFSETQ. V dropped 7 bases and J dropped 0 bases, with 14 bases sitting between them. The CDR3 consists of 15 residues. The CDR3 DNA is TGCGCCAGCCCCCTGGGGCTCCTTAGCAATCAGCCCCAGCATTTT. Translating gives CASPLGLLSNQPQHF.

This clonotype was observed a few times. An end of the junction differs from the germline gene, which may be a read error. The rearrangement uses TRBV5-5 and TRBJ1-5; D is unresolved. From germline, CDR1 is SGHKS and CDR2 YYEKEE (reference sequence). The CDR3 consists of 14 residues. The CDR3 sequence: CASSADVILPREMF. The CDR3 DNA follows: TGTGCCAGCAGCGCGGACGTAATCCTGCCACGGGAAATGTTT.

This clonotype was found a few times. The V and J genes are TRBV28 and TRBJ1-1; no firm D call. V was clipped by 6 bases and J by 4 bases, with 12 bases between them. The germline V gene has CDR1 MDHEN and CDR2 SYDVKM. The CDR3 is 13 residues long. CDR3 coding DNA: TGTGCCAGCAGAGATCGACACCTCACTGAAGCTTTCTTT. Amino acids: CASRDRHLTEAFF.

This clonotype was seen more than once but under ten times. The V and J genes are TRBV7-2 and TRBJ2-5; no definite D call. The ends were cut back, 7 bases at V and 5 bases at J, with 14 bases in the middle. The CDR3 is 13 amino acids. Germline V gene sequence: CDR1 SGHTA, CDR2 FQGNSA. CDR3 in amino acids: CASTSSLEETQYF. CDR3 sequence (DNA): TGTGCCAGCACGTCTTCATTGGAGGAGACCCAGTACTTC.

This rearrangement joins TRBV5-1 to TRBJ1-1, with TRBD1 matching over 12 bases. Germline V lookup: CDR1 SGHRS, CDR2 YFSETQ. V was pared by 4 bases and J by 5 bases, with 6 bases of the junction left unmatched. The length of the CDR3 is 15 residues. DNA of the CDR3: TGCGCCAGCAGCGTAGGGACAGGGGGCATAACTGAAGCTTTCTTT. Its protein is CASSVGTGGITEAFF.

DNA of the CDR3: TGTGCCAGCCGCACCTCAGGCAGGGGTTATTATGGCTACACCTTC. This translates into CASRTSGRGYYGYTF. The chain couples TRBV6-1 to TRBJ1-2, with D tentatively TRBD1 (6 bases). This CDR3 has 15 amino acids. The germline V and J ends were trimmed by 8 bases and 5 bases, with 21 bases remaining between them. Germline values: CDR1 MNHNS, CDR2 SASEGT.

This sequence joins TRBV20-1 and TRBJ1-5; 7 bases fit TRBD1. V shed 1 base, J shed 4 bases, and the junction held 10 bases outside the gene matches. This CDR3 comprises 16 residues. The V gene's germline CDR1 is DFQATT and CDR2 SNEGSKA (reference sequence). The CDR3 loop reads CSARGTGLFENQPQHF. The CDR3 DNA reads TGCAGTGCTAGAGGGACAGGCCTCTTTGAGAATCAGCCCCAGCATTTT.

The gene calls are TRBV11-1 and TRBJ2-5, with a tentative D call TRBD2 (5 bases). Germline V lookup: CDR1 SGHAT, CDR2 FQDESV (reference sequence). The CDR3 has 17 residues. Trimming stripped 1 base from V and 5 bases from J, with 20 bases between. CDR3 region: CASSLGGVAPERETQYF. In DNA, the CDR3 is TGTGCCAGCAGCTTAGGGGGAGTGGCACCTGAGAGGGAGACCCAGTACTTC.

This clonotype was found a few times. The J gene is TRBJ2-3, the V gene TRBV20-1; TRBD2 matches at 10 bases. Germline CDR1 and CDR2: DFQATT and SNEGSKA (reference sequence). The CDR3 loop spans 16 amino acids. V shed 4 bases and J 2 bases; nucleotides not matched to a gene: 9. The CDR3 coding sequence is TGCAGTGCTACCTCTTCTAGCGGGGGTACCACAGATACGCAGTATTTT. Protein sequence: CSATSSSGGTTDTQYF.

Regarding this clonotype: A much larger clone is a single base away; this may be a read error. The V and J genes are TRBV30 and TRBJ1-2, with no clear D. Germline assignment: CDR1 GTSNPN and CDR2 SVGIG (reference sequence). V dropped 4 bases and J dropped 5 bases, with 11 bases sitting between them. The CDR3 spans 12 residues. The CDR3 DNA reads TGTGCCTGGAATATGAGCTTATATGGCTACACCTTC. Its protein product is CAWNMSLYGYTF.

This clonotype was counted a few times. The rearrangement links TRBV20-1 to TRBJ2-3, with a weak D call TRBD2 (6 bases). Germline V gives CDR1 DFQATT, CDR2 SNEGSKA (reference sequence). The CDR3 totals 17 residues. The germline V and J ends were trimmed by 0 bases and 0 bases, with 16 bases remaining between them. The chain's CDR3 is CSAREGPMGTSTDTQYF. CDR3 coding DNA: TGCAGTGCTAGAGAGGGGCCGATGGGGACTAGCACAGATACGCAGTATTTT.

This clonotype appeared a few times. Here the CDR3 DNA reads TGTGCCAGCAGCTTGCTAGCGGACCAAGAGACCCAGTACTTC. Translating it yields CASSLLADQETQYF. The chain uses TRBV7-6 and TRBJ2-5; 7 bases agree with TRBD2. Per the germline V gene, CDR1 is SGHVS and CDR2 is FNYEAQ. V shed 3 bases and J 0 bases; nucleotides not matched to a gene: 1. The CDR3 is 14 amino acids.

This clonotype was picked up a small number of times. CDR3 residues: CASSLTGGRNSPLHF. The CDR3 bases are TGTGCCAGCAGCTTAACGGGGGGCAGGAATTCACCCCTCCACTTT. The chain has TRBV11-1 and TRBJ1-6; tentative D call: TRBD1 (6 bases). Deletions cut 2 bases from V and 7 bases from J, with 12 bases between. Germline CDR1 is SGHAT and CDR2 is FQDESV (reference sequence). The CDR3 runs to 15 residues.

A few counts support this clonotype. The CDR3 DNA reads TGTGCCAGCAGCTTAAGCGAGGGGACCCTTACCCAAGAGACCCAGTACTTC. Translated: CASSLSEGTLTQETQYF. The chain carries TRBV7-6 and TRBJ2-5; D is tentatively TRBD1 or TRBD2 (5 bases each). The V end lost 2 bases, the J end lost 1 base, and 17 bases lay between the germline ends. The germline V gene has CDR1 SGHVS and CDR2 FNYEAQ. The CDR3 runs to 17 residues.

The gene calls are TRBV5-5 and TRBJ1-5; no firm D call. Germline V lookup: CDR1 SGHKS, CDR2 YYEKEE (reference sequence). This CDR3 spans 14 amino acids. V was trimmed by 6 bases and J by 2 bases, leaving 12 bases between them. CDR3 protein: CASKRTDGNQPQHF. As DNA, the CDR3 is TGTGCCAGCAAGAGGACGGACGGCAATCAGCCCCAGCATTTT.

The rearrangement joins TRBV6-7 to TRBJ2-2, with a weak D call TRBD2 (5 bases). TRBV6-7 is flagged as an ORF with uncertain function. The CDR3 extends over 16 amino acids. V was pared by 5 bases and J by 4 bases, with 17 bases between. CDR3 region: CASSGPGLSSTGELFF. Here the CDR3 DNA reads TGTGCCAGCAGTGGCCCCGGACTCTCAAGCACCGGGGAGCTGTTTTTT.

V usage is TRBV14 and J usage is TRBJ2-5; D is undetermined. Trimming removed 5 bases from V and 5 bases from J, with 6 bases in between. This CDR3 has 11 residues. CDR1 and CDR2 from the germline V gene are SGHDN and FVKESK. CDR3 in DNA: TGTGCCAGCAGCGAGAGGGAGACCCAGTACTTC. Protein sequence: CASSERETQYF.

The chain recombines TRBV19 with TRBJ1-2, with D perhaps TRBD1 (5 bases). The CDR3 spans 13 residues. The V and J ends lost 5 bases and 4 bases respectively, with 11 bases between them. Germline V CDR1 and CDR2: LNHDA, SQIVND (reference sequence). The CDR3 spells CASSLQEFYGYTF. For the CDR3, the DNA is TGTGCCAGTAGTCTACAGGAGTTCTATGGCTACACCTTC.

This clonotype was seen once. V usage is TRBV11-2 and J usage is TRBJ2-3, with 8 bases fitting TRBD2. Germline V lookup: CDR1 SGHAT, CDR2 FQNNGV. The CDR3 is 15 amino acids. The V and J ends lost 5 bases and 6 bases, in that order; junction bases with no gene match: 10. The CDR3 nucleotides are TGTGCCAGCAGCCCCCGGCGGGGGGCCTCGGATACGCAGTATTTT. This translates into CASSPRRGASDTQYF.

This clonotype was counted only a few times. CDR3 residues: CASSVDANYGYTF. For the CDR3, the DNA is TGTGCCAGCAGTGTCGACGCTAACTATGGCTACACCTTC. This chain uses TRBV2 with TRBJ1-2; unclear D gene. V was cut by 4 bases and J by 0 bases, with 6 bases left in between. This CDR3 has 13 residues. Per germline, CDR1 SNHLY and CDR2 FYNNEI.

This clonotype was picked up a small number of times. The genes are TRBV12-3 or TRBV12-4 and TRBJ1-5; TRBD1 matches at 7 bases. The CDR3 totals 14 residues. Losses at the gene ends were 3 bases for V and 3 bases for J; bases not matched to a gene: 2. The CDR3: CASSFEGANQPQHF. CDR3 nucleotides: TGTGCCAGCAGTTTCGAGGGGGCCAATCAGCCCCAGCATTTT.

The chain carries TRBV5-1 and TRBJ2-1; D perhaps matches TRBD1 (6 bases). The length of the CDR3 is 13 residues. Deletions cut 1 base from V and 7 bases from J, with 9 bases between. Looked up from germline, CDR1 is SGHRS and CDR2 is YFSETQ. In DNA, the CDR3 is TGCGCCAGCAGCTTGCCCAGGGGAAATGAGCAGTTCTTC. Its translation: CASSLPRGNEQFF. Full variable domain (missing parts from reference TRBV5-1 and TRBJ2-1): KAGVTQTPRYLIKTRGQQVTLSCSPISGHRSVSWYQQTPGQGLQFLFEYFSETQRNKGNFPGRFSGRQFSNSRSEMNVSTLELGDSALYLCASSLPRGNEQFFGPGTRLTVL.

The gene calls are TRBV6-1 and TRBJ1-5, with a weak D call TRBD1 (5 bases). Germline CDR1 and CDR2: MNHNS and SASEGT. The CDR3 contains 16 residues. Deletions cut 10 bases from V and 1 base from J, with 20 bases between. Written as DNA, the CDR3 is TGTGCCACACGGGGGAGGCCCGGATTGAGCAATCAGCCCCAGCATTTT. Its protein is CATRGRPGLSNQPQHF.